These 4 T cell receptor beta chains share one sample of origin, sequenced in a study of T cell responses to AZD1222 COVID-19 vaccine. Profiled with immunoSEQ multiplex PCR; TCRdb holds only in-frame clones, not every one. Of 70,000 to 95,000 clones in the sample, 88% are singletons; the top ten hold around 4.5%. The sample in question was peripheral blood, obtained on day 0 of MenACWY control vaccination. These receptors were taken from an adult in good health.

The rearrangement links TRBV19 to TRBJ2-5; weak D call: TRBD2 (5 bases). Trimming shortened V by 6 bases and J by 5 bases, and 19 bases separated the two germline ends. CDR1 and CDR2 from the germline V gene are LNHDA and SQIVND (reference sequence). This CDR3 contains 15 residues. CDR3 region: CASRPPGTRMETQYF. In DNA, the CDR3 is TGTGCCAGTAGGCCGCCGGGAACGAGAATGGAGACCCAGTACTTC.

V is TRBV7-2 and J is TRBJ2-2; D is uncertain. The CDR3 is 17 residues long. V was cut by 4 bases and J by 1 base, with 16 bases left in between. CDR1 is SGHTA and CDR2 is FQGNSA in the germline V gene. CDR3 nucleotide sequence: TGTGCCAGCAGCTCAGCCCCCGCAGCCGTGAACACCGGGGAGCTGTTTTTT. Protein sequence: CASSSAPAAVNTGELFF.

The V gene is TRBV3-1 (or the pseudogene TRBV3-2), the J gene TRBJ1-1, with TRBD1 as a possible D gene (6 bases). Germline V gives CDR1 LGHDT, CDR2 YNNKEL (reference sequence). The CDR3 runs 15 residues. V dropped 5 bases and J dropped 0 bases, with 13 bases sitting between them. CDR3 sequence: CASSGRGVLNTEAFF. Here the CDR3 DNA reads TGTGCCAGCAGCGGGAGGGGGGTTTTGAACACTGAAGCTTTCTTT.

The V and J genes are TRBV18 and TRBJ2-3; TRBD2 matches at 7 bases. J was trimmed by 2 bases and V by 0 bases; bases with no gene match: 8. Germline loops: CDR1 KGHSH, CDR2 LQKENI. There are 17 residues in the CDR3. The CDR3 protein is CASSPPRGGLHTDTQYF. The CDR3 nucleotides read TGTGCCAGCTCACCACCCCGCGGGGGACTCCACACAGATACGCAGTATTTT.